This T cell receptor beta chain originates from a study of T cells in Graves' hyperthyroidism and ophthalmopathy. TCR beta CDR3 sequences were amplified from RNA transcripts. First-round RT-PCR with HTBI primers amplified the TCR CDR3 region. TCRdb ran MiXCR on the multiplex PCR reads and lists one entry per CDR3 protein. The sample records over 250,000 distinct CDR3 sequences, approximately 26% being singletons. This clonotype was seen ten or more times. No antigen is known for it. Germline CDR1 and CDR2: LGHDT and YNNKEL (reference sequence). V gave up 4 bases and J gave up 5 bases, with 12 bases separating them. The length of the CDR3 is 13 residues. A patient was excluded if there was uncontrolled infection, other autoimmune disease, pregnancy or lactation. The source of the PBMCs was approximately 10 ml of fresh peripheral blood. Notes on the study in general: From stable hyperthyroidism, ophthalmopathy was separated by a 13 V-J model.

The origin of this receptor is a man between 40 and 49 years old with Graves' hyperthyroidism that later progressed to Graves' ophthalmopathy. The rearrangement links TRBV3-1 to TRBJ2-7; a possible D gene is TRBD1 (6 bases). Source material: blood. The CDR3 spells CASSPARDNEQYF. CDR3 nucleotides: TGTGCCAGCAGCCCCGCCAGGGACAACGAGCAGTACTTC.